Reported below is one T cell receptor beta chain. The source of the sample is a study of blood T cell repertoires in COVID-19. Methods used by the authors: The assay estimated nucleated cells by amplifying reference gene primers. Clones were sequenced by immunoSEQ multiplex PCR, and TCRdb holds only the in-frame ones, with some missing. The V and J calls and clone size are taken from that table; D and trimming were inferred from the DNA. The sample gives about 84,000 clones, about four fifths of which show up once; around two fifths is in the top ten. CDR3 size: 14 residues. The junction had 6 bases not matched to a gene; V was cut back by 5 bases and J by 3 bases. The germline gives CDR1 SEHNR, CDR2 FQNEAQ (reference sequence).

Sequencing input: peripheral blood. The chain uses TRBV7-9 and TRBJ2-7; TRBD1 aligns across 8 bases. The sequence derives from a man of 80 years or more with active or convalescent COVID-19. CDR3 loop: CASSPGTGLYEQYF. CDR3 coding DNA: TGTGCCAGCAGCCCCGGGACAGGACTCTACGAGCAGTACTTC.